Listed below are T cell receptor beta chains from one sample, sequenced in a study of PD-1 and CTLA-4 blockade in melanoma. Assay: immunoSEQ multiplex PCR; the TCRdb copy retains only in-frame clones and omits some. The sample includes about 16,000 clones, 60% to 75% seen only once; the top ten take 16%. The sequencing here drew on CD8+ T cells from peripheral blood, taken before anti-PD-1 treatment. The receptors originated from a human donor with melanoma. The CDR3 runs from the conserved cysteine through the conserved F or W. The D gene is left open where the match is weak.

CASSQDHPYTGNTIYF TGTGCCAGCAGCCAAGATCACCCCTACACGGGAAACACCATATATTTT - TRBJ1-3 TRBV3-1/TRBV3-2
CAISPGQGTNTEAFF TGTGCCATCAGTCCGGGACAGGGAACGAACACTGAAGCTTTCTTT TRBD1 TRBJ1-1 TRBV10-3
CASSQDGGEGAYEQYF TGCGCCAGCAGCCAAGATGGGGGGGAAGGGGCCTACGAGCAGTACTTC TRBD2 TRBJ2-7 TRBV4-1
CASSSSYEQYF TGTGCCAGCAGTTCTTCCTACGAGCAGTACTTC - TRBJ2-7 TRBV12-3/TRBV12-4
CASSYSMGARGNQYF TGTGCCAGCAGTTACTCGATGGGCGCCCGGGGGAATCAGTACTTC - TRBJ2-7 TRBV6-5
CASRVSGNTEAFF TGTGCCAGCAGGGTATCCGGGAACACTGAAGCTTTCTTT - TRBJ1-1 TRBV6-5
CASSQFLAGGDNEQFF TGTGCCAGCAGCCAATTCCTAGCGGGAGGGGACAATGAGCAGTTCTTC TRBD2 TRBJ2-1 TRBV5-5
CASSLERNQPQHF TGTGCCAGCAGCTTAGAGAGGAATCAGCCCCAGCATTTT - TRBJ1-5 TRBV7-6
CASRDSLNYGYTF TGTGCCAGTAGGGACAGTCTAAACTATGGCTACACCTTC TRBD1 TRBJ1-2 TRBV5-6
CASSPDIETLTYEQYF TGTGCCAGCAGTCCTGACATAGAGACATTGACCTACGAGCAGTACTTC - TRBJ2-7 TRBV28
CASSDVGSYEQYF TGCGCCAGCAGTGACGTTGGGTCCTACGAGCAGTACTTC - TRBJ2-7 TRBV10-2
CASSLGGPGGAEQYF TGTGCCAGCAGTTTAGGGGGTCCAGGGGGAGCCGAGCAGTACTTC TRBD1 TRBJ2-7 TRBV27
CATSDPRTSGNGEQFF TGTGCCACCAGTGATCCCAGGACTAGCGGGAACGGTGAGCAGTTCTTC TRBD2 TRBJ2-1 TRBV24-1
CASSSGDRAGELFF TGTGCCAGCAGCTCCGGGGACAGGGCCGGGGAGCTGTTTTTT TRBD1 TRBJ2-2 TRBV11-2
CASSLFGQINTEAFF TGTGCCAGCAGCTTATTCGGACAGATAAACACTGAAGCTTTCTTT - TRBJ1-1 TRBV7-8
CATSEQGASYNEQFF TGTGCCACCAGTGAACAGGGGGCTAGCTACAATGAGCAGTTCTTC TRBD1 TRBJ2-1 TRBV24-1
CATSDAASNQPQHF TGTGCCACCAGTGACGCGGCCAGCAATCAGCCCCAGCATTTT - TRBJ1-5 TRBV24-1